A single sample is the source of the 12 T cell receptor beta chains below, sequenced in a study of blood T cell repertoires in COVID-19. This table comes from immunoSEQ multiplex PCR, and its TCRdb copy is limited to in-frame clones, with some not included. The sample gives more than 110,000 clones, around nine tenths of which show up once; roughly 4% is in the top ten. The sequencing input was peripheral blood. These receptors were obtained from a woman in her thirties or forties with acute or convalescent COVID-19.

The gene calls are TRBV18 and TRBJ2-1, with D perhaps TRBD2 (5 bases). Trimming left V 5 bases short and J 6 bases short, with 11 bases between. The CDR3 is made up of 13 amino acids. The germline gives CDR1 KGHSH, CDR2 LQKENI. The DNA for the CDR3 is TGTGCCAGCTCAATGGACTGGGGCAATGAGCAGTTCTTC. It is translated as CASSMDWGNEQFF.

This clone was seen just once. J is TRBJ2-1 and V is TRBV5-1; TRBD2 is a possible D gene (6 bases). The germline V gene has CDR1 SGHRS and CDR2 YFSETQ. The CDR3 sequence is 16 residues long. V was shortened by 4 bases and J by 9 bases, with 23 bases between the two germline ends. CDR3 protein: CASSARGGSLGGEQFF. CDR3 sequence (DNA): TGCGCCAGCAGCGCGCGCGGCGGGTCCCTGGGGGGTGAGCAGTTCTTC.

This rearrangement joins TRBV28 to TRBJ1-5, with a possible D match to TRBD1 (6 bases). V was clipped by 7 bases and J by 3 bases, with 13 bases between them. The CDR3 is 14 residues long. Germline loops: CDR1 MDHEN, CDR2 SYDVKM. This CDR3 is CASTLGGPNQPQHF. DNA for the CDR3: TGTGCCAGCACCCTCGGGGGGCCCAATCAGCCCCAGCATTTT.

The chain couples TRBV5-1 to TRBJ1-6, with a weak D call TRBD1 (5 bases). This CDR3 comprises 17 residues. V was trimmed by 0 bases and J by 6 bases, leaving 16 bases between them. The germline CDR1 and CDR2 sequences are SGHRS and YFSETQ. The CDR3 coding sequence is TGCGCCAGCAGCTTGGTTTGGCGGCAGGGTGGTAATTCACCCCTCCACTTT. Its protein is CASSLVWRQGGNSPLHF.

This chain connects TRBV10-3 to TRBJ1-5; 7 bases match TRBD1. This CDR3 is 15 amino acids long. Losses at the gene ends were 2 bases for V and 11 bases for J; bases not matched to a gene: 12. The germline gives CDR1 ENHRY, CDR2 SYGVKD. The CDR3 is CAISEVGQARNAQHF. In DNA, the CDR3 is TGTGCCATCAGTGAGGTAGGACAGGCCCGCAATGCCCAGCATTTT.

The V call is TRBV24-1, the J call TRBJ1-5, with TRBD1 as a possible D gene (5 bases). In germline, CDR1 is KGHDR, CDR2 SFDVKD. The CDR3 loop spans 15 amino acids. Trimming stripped 5 bases from V and 0 bases from J, with 10 bases between. CDR3 loop: CATSVRGNSNQPQHF. CDR3 nucleotide sequence: TGTGCCACCAGTGTGCGGGGGAATAGCAATCAGCCCCAGCATTTT.

The chain couples TRBV4-3 to TRBJ1-1, with D perhaps TRBD1 (6 bases). V lost 4 bases, J lost 4 bases, and 16 bases lay in between. The CDR3 has 15 residues. Germline V gene data show CDR1 as LGHNA and CDR2 as YSLEER. The CDR3 protein is CASSPRGGLGTEAFF. CDR3 nucleotide sequence: TGCGCCAGCAGCCCCCGAGGGGGATTGGGCACTGAAGCTTTCTTT.

V and J are TRBV11-1 and TRBJ2-2; TRBD2 is a possible D gene (6 bases). The CDR3 spans 13 residues. Germline V CDR1 and CDR2: SGHAT, FQDESV (reference sequence). V was trimmed by 5 bases and J by 4 bases, leaving 8 bases between them. The CDR3 DNA reads TGTGCCAGCAGCGGGGACTTCACCGGGGAGCTGTTTTTT. This gives the protein CASSGDFTGELFF.

The gene calls are TRBV9 and TRBJ1-3; possible D gene TRBD1, 6 bases. Trimming pared 3 bases from V and 2 bases from J, leaving 18 bases between. This CDR3 region has 17 residues. Looked up from germline, CDR1 is SGDLS and CDR2 is YYNGEE. CDR3 sequence reads: CASSARGKGDPGNTIYF. Written as DNA, the CDR3 is TGTGCCAGCAGCGCCCGAGGGAAGGGGGACCCTGGAAACACCATATATTTT. Using reference TRBV9 and TRBJ1-3 for the parts outside the CDR3, the full variable domain is DSGVTQTPKHLITATGQRVTLRCSPRSGDLSVYWYQQSLDQGLQFLIQYYNGEERAKGNILERFSAQQFPDLHSELNLSSLELGDSALYFCASSARGKGDPGNTIYFGEGSWLTVV.

The CDR3 sequence: CASSPRNQPQHF. DNA for the CDR3: TGTGCCAGCAGTCCCAGGAATCAGCCCCAGCATTTT. The rearrangement joins TRBV28 to TRBJ1-5, with D uncertain. Trimming cost V 5 bases and J 4 bases, with 6 bases left between them. Germline V lookup: CDR1 MDHEN, CDR2 SYDVKM. CDR3 length: 12 amino acids.

The chain has TRBV7-2 and TRBJ2-2, with TRBD2 matching 12 bases. The ends lost 4 bases at V and 0 bases at J; junction bases unmatched: 9. Germline values: CDR1 SGHTA, CDR2 FQGNSA. This CDR3 spans 19 amino acids. CDR3 DNA sequence: TGTGCCAGCAGCTCCAGGACTAGCGGGACCACTGCGAACACCGGGGAGCTGTTTTTT. As protein: CASSSRTSGTTANTGELFF.

V and J are TRBV28 and TRBJ2-5, with 8 bases that match TRBD1. The CDR3 sequence is 16 residues long. Per germline, CDR1 MDHEN and CDR2 SYDVKM. Losses at the gene ends were 1 base for V and 2 bases for J; bases not matched to a gene: 6. The CDR3 DNA sequence: TGTGCCAGCAGTTTATTGGGGACAGGACCACAAGAGACCCAGTACTTC. This encodes CASSLLGTGPQETQYF.